This entry is about one T cell receptor (beta chain). These data are taken from a study of shared clonotypes between healthy human individuals. The CDR3 totals 18 residues. J lost 0 bases, V lost 5 bases, and 10 bases had no gene match. The germline gives CDR1 MNHEY, CDR2 SMNVEV (reference sequence). Here immunoSEQ multiplex PCR was the method, and the copy in TCRdb shows in-frame clones only, minus some. The data show roughly 2.1 million clones, 85% to 95% seen once. CD8 cells classed as naive were CD45RO-negative and positively selected for CCR7, excluding terminally differentiated effector memory CD45RA+ cells. Donors were healthy HIV-negative adults without recent acute infections or vaccinations.

Source material: naive CD8+ T cells from PBMCs. The receptor comes from a man between 18 and 35 years old in good health. Some clones in this sample may be carry-over from other donors' samples. The chain uses TRBV27 and TRBJ2-3; TRBD2 aligns across 11 bases. The CDR3 spells CASSLTTSGIDSTDTQYF. The DNA for the CDR3 is TGTGCCAGCAGTCTTACGACTAGCGGGATCGACAGCACAGATACGCAGTATTTT.